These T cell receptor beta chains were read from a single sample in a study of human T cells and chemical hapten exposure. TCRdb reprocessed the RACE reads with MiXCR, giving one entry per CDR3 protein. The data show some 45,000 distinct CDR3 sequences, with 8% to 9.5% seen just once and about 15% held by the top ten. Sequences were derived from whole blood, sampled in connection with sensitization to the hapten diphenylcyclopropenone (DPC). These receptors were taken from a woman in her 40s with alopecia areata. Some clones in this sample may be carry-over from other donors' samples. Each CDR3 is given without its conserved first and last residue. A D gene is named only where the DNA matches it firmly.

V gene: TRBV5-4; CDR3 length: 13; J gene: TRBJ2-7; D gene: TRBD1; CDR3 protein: ASSLAPGGYHEQY
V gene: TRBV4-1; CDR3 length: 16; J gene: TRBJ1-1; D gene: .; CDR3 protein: ASSRPRDGQYSDTEAF
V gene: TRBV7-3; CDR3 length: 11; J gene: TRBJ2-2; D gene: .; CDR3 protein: ASSITNTGELF
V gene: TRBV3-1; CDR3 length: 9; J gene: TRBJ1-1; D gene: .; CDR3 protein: ASSQGPEAF
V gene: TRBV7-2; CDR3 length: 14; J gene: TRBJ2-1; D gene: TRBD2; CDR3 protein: ASSLLAGGTYNEQF
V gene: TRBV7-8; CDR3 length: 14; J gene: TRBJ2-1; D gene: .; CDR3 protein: ASSSTRGGTYNEQF
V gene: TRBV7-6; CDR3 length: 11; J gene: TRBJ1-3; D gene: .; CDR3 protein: ASSSTAGNTIY
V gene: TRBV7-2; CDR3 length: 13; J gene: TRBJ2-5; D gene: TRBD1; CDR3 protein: ASSPGDRVEETQY
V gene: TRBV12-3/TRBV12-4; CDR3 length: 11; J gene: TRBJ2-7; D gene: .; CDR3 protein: ASSLGSTYEQY
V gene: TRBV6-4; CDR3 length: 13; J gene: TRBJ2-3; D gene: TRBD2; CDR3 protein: ASSEAGGGSDTQY
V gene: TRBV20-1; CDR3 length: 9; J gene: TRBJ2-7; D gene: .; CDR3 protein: SASLGYEQY
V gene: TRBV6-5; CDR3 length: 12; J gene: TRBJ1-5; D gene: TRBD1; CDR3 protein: ASSAGGESQPQH
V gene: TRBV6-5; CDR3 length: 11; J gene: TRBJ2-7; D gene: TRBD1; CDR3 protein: ASSSGQSYEQY
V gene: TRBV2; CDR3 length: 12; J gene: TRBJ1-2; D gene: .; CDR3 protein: ASSEARTAYGYT
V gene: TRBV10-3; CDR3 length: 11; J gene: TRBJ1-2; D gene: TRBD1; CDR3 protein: AISEDRVAGYT
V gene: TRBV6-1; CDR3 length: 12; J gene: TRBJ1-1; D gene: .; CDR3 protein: ASRTSNHGTGAF
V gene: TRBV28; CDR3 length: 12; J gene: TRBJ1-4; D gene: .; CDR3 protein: ASSPDSLNEKLF
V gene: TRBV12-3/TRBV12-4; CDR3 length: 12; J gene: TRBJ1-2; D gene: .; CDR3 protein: ASSGLQGYYGYT
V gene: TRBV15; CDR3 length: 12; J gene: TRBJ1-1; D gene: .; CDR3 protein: ATSRDRGSTEAF
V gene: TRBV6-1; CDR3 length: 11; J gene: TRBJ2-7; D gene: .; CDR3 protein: ASSATDYYEQY
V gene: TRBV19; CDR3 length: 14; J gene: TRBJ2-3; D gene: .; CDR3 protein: ASTSLWGEAADTQY
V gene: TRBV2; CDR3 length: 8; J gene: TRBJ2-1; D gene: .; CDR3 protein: ASSGGEQF
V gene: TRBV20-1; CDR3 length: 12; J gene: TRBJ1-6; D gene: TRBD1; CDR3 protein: SAHKDRMNSPLH
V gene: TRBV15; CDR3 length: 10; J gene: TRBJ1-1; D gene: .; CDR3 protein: ATSRDREGAF
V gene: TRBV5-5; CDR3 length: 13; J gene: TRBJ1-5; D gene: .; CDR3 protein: ASSLQSGIDQPQH
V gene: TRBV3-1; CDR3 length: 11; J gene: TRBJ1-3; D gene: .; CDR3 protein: ASSQGHRNTIY
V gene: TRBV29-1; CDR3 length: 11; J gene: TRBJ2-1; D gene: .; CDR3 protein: SAEGRVVNEQF
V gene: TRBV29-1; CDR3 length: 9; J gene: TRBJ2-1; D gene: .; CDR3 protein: SVGNGDEQF
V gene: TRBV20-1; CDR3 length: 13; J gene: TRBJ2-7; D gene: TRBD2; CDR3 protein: SAREGGALHYEQY
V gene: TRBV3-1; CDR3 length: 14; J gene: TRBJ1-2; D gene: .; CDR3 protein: ASSQVSGVRDYGYT
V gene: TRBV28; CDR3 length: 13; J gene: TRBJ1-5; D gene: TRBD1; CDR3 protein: ASSLQGAYNQPQH